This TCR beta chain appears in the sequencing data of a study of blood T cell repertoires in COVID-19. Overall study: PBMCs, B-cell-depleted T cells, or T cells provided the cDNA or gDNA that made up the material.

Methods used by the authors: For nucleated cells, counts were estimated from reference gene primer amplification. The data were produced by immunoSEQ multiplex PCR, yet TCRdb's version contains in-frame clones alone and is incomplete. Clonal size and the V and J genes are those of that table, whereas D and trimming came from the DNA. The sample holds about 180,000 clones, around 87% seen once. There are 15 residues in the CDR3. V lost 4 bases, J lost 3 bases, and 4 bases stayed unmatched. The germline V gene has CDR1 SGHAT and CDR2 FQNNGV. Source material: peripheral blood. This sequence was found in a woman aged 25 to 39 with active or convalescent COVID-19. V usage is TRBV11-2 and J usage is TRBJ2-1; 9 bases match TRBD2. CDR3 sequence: CASSSLAGLYNEQFF. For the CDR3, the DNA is TGTGCCAGCAGCTCTCTAGCGGGACTCTACAATGAGCAGTTCTTC.